This T cell receptor (beta chain) was documented in a study of patients and donors after allogeneic stem cell transplantation. This clonotype was observed a few times. The CDR3 contains 15 residues. CDR1 MDHEN and CDR2 SYDVKM come from the germline V gene. The V and J ends lost 1 base and 4 bases respectively, with 10 bases between them. TCRdb redid the calling of the RT-PCR reads with MiXCR, one entry per CDR3 protein. The sample carries around 90,000 distinct CDR3 sequences, about 44% recorded once. The clonotype was recovered from a human donor who was either an allogeneic HSCT recipient or a stem cell or donor lymphocyte infusion donor (not recorded which). It is not recorded whose cells these are; they may come from a transplant donor. The chain links TRBV28 to TRBJ1-4; D not certain. The sample was blood, either unsorted or a sorted T cell fraction (not recorded which). The CDR3 DNA sequence: TGTGCCAGCAGTTTATTTCCGTTCGGTAATGAAAAACTGTTTTTT. Its protein product is CASSLFPFGNEKLFF.